The 17 T cell receptor beta chains below were found in one sample sequenced in a study of T cell changes during pregnancy in multiple sclerosis. Libraries were prepared by immunoSEQ multiplex PCR; TCRdb keeps only in-frame clonotypes and omits some of them. Of more than 55,000 clones listed, approximately 91% are singletons. The sample here was peripheral blood, taken in the second trimester of pregnancy. These receptors originate from a female donor with multiple sclerosis, enrolled in a pregnancy study.

The J gene is TRBJ2-3, the V gene TRBV7-3; a possible D gene is TRBD2 (5 bases). The CDR3 totals 16 residues. Trimming left V 4 bases short and J 2 bases short, with 16 bases between. Germline CDR1 reads SGHTA; CDR2 reads FQGTGA. The CDR3 DNA reads TGTGCCAGCAGCTCCCCTGAGGGCTTCGACACAGATACGCAGTATTTT. This sequence encodes CASSSPEGFDTDTQYF.

This sequence joins TRBV7-8 and TRBJ1-1, with D possibly matching TRBD1 (5 bases). Trimming shortened V by 5 bases and J by 1 base, and 14 bases separated the two germline ends. The CDR3 extends over 15 amino acids. From germline, CDR1 is SGHVS and CDR2 FQNEAQ. The chain's CDR3 is CASSLLLRANTEAFF. CDR3 in DNA: TGTGCCAGCAGCCTTCTACTCAGGGCGAACACTGAAGCTTTCTTT.

The chain joins TRBV5-1 to TRBJ2-5, with D possibly TRBD2 on 5 matching bases. The CDR3 is 13 residues long. V was trimmed by 4 bases and J by 4 bases, leaving 11 bases between them. Germline CDR1 is SGHRS and CDR2 is YFSETQ. CDR3 DNA: TGCGCCAGCAGCCTAGGACTGGGAGAGACCCAGTACTTC. Its translation: CASSLGLGETQYF.

The table lists this clone with a count of one. V usage is TRBV7-2 and J usage is TRBJ1-1, with TRBD1 matching 7 bases. CDR3 length: 14 residues. The germline V gene encodes CDR1 SGHTA and CDR2 FQGNSA. The trim removed 3 bases at V and 11 bases at J, leaving 12 bases unmatched. The CDR3 DNA reads TGTGCCAGCAGCTTCGCCCTAGGGGGCGGTCGGGCTTTCTTT. Translating it yields CASSFALGGGRAFF.

This clone came up once. This chain links TRBV2 with TRBJ1-2; 7 nucleotides align to TRBD1. Germline V gene sequence: CDR1 SNHLY, CDR2 FYNNEI. This CDR3 has 14 amino acids. V shed 0 bases, J shed 13 bases, and the junction held 11 bases outside the gene matches. CDR3 sequence reads: CASSEALWDSTSTF. DNA of the CDR3: TGTGCCAGCAGTGAAGCGCTTTGGGACAGCACCTCCACCTTC.

The rearrangement links TRBV5-1 to TRBJ2-3, with 10 bases aligning to TRBD2. CDR1 is SGHRS, CDR2 YFSETQ, per germline. V shed 4 bases and J 2 bases; nucleotides not matched to a gene: 7. This CDR3 is 16 amino acids long. CDR3 sequence reads: CASSPLAGGNTDTQYF. For the CDR3, the DNA is TGCGCCAGCAGCCCTTTAGCGGGGGGTAACACAGATACGCAGTATTTT. Combining the CDR3 with reference TRBV5-1 and TRBJ2-3 gives the whole variable domain KAGVTQTPRYLIKTRGQQVTLSCSPISGHRSVSWYQQTPGQGLQFLFEYFSETQRNKGNFPGRFSGRQFSNSRSEMNVSTLELGDSALYLCASSPLAGGNTDTQYFGPGTRLTVL.

The chain couples TRBV7-3 to TRBJ1-2; 9 positions match TRBD1. The V segment lost 0 bases and the J segment 2 bases; nucleotides outside the gene matches: 13. The CDR3 has 19 residues. CDR1 is SGHTA and CDR2 is FQGTGA in the germline V gene. The CDR3 is CASSLTKGRTGVPNYGYTF. The DNA for the CDR3 is TGTGCCAGCAGCTTAACGAAGGGTCGGACAGGGGTCCCCAACTATGGCTACACCTTC.

The gene calls are TRBV19 and TRBJ2-7; D unclear. V lost 3 bases to trimming and J lost 0 bases, with 6 bases between them. The germline gives CDR1 LNHDA, CDR2 SQIVND (reference sequence). The CDR3 covers 13 residues. CDR3 in amino acids: CASSMQHSYEQYF. Written as DNA, the CDR3 is TGTGCCAGTAGTATGCAACACTCCTACGAGCAGTACTTC.

DNA of the CDR3: TGTGCCAGCAGTGTCGGTCCTGTTTTTTTTGGCTACACCTTC. Amino acids: CASSVGPVFFGYTF. V is TRBV2 and J is TRBJ1-2; D uncertain. The V end lost 4 bases, the J end lost 7 bases, and 16 bases lay between the germline ends. The CDR3 length is 14 residues. The germline gives CDR1 SNHLY, CDR2 FYNNEI.

This clone has only a few counts. This chain connects TRBV7-2 to TRBJ2-1; D possibly corresponds to TRBD2 (7 bases). The CDR3 has 14 amino acids. Trimming removed 4 bases from V and 9 bases from J, with 16 bases in between. Germline lookup yields CDR1 SGHTA and CDR2 FQGNSA. CDR3 loop: CASSSRGGTGEQFF. DNA for the CDR3: TGTGCCAGCAGCTCTAGGGGGGGGACCGGTGAGCAGTTCTTC.

The CDR3: CASSLGQGTYEQYF. In nucleotides, the CDR3 is TGTGCCAGCAGCCTCGGACAGGGAACCTACGAGCAGTACTTC. V gene TRBV13 combines with J gene TRBJ2-7; 8 bases align to TRBD1. This CDR3 region has 14 residues. CDR1 is PRHDT and CDR2 is FYEKMQ in the germline V gene (reference sequence). V lost 5 bases, J lost 2 bases, and 5 bases stayed unmatched.

V usage is TRBV6-5 and J usage is TRBJ2-7; D uncertain. Germline values: CDR1 MNHEY, CDR2 SVGAGI. Trimming pared 8 bases from V and 0 bases from J, leaving 11 bases between. The CDR3 extends over 13 amino acids. Here the CDR3 reads CASFSRSSYEQYF. The CDR3 DNA reads TGTGCCAGCTTTAGCCGTAGCTCCTACGAGCAGTACTTC.

The chain links TRBV25-1 to TRBJ2-2; 9 positions match TRBD1. The CDR3 contains 18 residues. V lost 2 bases, J lost 2 bases, and 9 bases stayed unmatched. Germline CDR1 is MGHDK and CDR2 is SYGVNS. DNA for the CDR3: TGTGCCAGCAGTGAAACCCCCCGGGACAGGGATAACACCGGGGAGCTGTTTTTT. Its translation: CASSETPRDRDNTGELFF. The variable domain in full, with the rest retrieved from reference TRBV25-1 and TRBJ2-2, is EADIYQTPRYLVIGTGKKITLECSQTMGHDKMYWYQQDPGMELHLIHYSYGVNSTEKGDLSSESTVSRIRTEHFPLTLESARPSHTSQYLCASSETPRDRDNTGELFFGEGSRLTVL.

This sequence joins TRBV5-1 and TRBJ1-5; TRBD1 is a possible D gene (6 bases). Deletions cut 0 bases from V and 2 bases from J, with 12 bases between. CDR1 SGHRS and CDR2 YFSETQ come from the germline V gene. The CDR3 runs 16 residues. The CDR3, as DNA: TGCGCCAGCAGCTTGGAGGGGGGGGGAGGCAATCAGCCCCAGCATTTT. Translated: CASSLEGGGGNQPQHF.

This clone came up a few times. The V and J genes are TRBV7-2 and TRBJ1-1; no clear D. With 3 bases removed from V and 3 bases from J, the gap between germline ends came to 14 bases. Germline CDR1 is SGHTA and CDR2 is FQGNSA. The CDR3 covers 15 residues. The CDR3 loop reads CASSLTQWEDTEAFF. The CDR3 DNA follows: TGTGCCAGCAGCTTGACCCAGTGGGAGGACACTGAAGCTTTCTTT.

The chain has TRBV28 and TRBJ1-1, with 8 bases lining up with TRBD1. The CDR3 has 16 residues. Germline-derived CDR1 and CDR2 are MDHEN and SYDVKM. V gave up 2 bases and J gave up 3 bases; unmatched junction bases: 8. CDR3: CASSLSQGAGHTEAFF. CDR3 nucleotide sequence: TGTGCCAGCAGTTTAAGTCAGGGGGCTGGGCACACTGAAGCTTTCTTT.

This clone was detected ten times or more. The chain combines TRBV7-2 with TRBJ2-1, with unresolved D. Germline loops: CDR1 SGHTA, CDR2 FQGNSA. There are 15 residues in the CDR3. Trimming took 5 bases from V and 8 from J, leaving 19 bases between them. CDR3 DNA sequence: TGTGCCAGCAGCCTCCCTTGGGCCCAGGCCGATGAGCAGTTCTTC. Protein sequence: CASSLPWAQADEQFF.